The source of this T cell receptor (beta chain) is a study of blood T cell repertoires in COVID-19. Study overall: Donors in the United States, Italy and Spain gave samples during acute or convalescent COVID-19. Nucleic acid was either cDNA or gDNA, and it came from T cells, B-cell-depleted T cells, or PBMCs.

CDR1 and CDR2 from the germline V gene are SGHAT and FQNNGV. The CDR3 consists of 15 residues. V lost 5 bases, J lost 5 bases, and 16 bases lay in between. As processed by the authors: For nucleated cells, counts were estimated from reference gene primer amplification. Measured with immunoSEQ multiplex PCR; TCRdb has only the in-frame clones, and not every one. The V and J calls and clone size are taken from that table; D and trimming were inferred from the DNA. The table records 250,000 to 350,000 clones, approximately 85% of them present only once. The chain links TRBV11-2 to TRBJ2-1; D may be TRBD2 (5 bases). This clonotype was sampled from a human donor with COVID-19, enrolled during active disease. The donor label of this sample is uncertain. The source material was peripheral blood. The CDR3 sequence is CASSPRLTGDNEQFF. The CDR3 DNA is TGTGCCAGCAGCCCCCGACTAACCGGGGACAATGAGCAGTTCTTC.